The TCR beta chain described here comes from a study of Ad26.COV2.S vaccination and SARS-CoV-2 variants. Study background: Sample donor was a member of the COV1001 Ad26.COV2.S trial arm. Ad26.COV2.S shots went into the muscle once or twice, 56 days apart.

Study-level points and caveats: Higher spike-specific TCR breadth was found in vaccine recipients than in placebo recipients. Vaccine recipients and placebo recipients showed similar non-spike TCR breadth.

Libraries were prepared by immunoSEQ multiplex PCR; TCRdb keeps only in-frame clonotypes and omits some of them. Of about 680,000 clones detected, 80% to 90% appear once; the ten largest clones hold approximately 1.5%. This sample's treatment: around 19 received Ad26.COV2.S at low or high dose, single or two shots; 5 received placebo; per-sample allocation not given. Samples came from day 63 after the first vaccine or placebo injection. Turning to this clone: The antigen is undetermined.

The V segment lost 4 bases and the J segment 3 bases; nucleotides outside the gene matches: 7. The germline V gene has CDR1 SGHNT and CDR2 YYREEE (reference sequence). The CDR3 totals 14 residues. The sequence was collected from a person between 18 and 59 years old who received the Ad26.COV2.S COVID-19 vaccine or a placebo. The J gene is TRBJ2-7, the V gene TRBV5-4; 7 nucleotides align to TRBD1. Source: peripheral blood, taken in a trial of Ad26.COV2.S vaccine versus placebo. The CDR3 loop reads CASSPGTVFYEQYF. The CDR3 DNA sequence: TGTGCCAGCAGCCCCGGGACAGTTTTCTACGAGCAGTACTTC.